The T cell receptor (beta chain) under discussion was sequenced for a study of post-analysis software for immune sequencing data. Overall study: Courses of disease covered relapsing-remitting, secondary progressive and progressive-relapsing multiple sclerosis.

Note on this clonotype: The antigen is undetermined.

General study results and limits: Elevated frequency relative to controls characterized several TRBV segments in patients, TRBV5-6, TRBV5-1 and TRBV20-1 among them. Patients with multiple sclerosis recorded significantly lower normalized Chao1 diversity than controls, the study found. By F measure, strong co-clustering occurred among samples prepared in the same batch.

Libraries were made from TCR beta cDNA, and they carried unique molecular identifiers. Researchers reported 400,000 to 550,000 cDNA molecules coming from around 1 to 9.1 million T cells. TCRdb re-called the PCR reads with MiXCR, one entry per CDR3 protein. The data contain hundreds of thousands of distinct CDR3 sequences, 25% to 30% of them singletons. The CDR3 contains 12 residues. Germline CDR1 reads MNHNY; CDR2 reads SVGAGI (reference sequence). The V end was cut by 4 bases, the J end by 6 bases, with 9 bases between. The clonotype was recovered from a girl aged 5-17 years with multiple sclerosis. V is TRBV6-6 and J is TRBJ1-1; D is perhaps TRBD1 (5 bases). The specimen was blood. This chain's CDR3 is CASSLTEAEAFF. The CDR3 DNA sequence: TGTGCCAGCAGTTTGACAGAAGCTGAAGCTTTCTTT.